One and the same sample provided the 32 T cell receptor beta chains below, sequenced in a study of blood T cell repertoires in COVID-19. Data came from immunoSEQ multiplex PCR; TCRdb stores just in-frame clones and leaves some out. The sample records over 110,000 clones, over 80% being singletons. Material: peripheral blood. The origin of the receptors is a woman in her forties or fifties with acute or convalescent COVID-19.

This sequence joins TRBV18 and TRBJ1-4; maybe TRBD1 (6 bases). CDR1 and CDR2 from the germline V gene are KGHSH and LQKENI. The V and J ends lost 3 bases and 1 base respectively, with 9 bases between them. This CDR3 is built from 15 residues. CDR3 amino acids: CASSPLDRTNEKLFF. The DNA for the CDR3 is TGTGCCAGCTCACCTTTGGACAGAACTAATGAAAAACTGTTTTTT. Full variable domain (rest looked up from reference TRBV18 and TRBJ1-4): NAGVMQNPRHLVRRRGQEARLRCSPMKGHSHVYWYRQLPEEGLKFMVYLQKENIIDESGMPKERFSAEFPKEGPSILRIQQVVRGDSAAYFCASSPLDRTNEKLFFGSGTQLSVL.

J is TRBJ2-1 and V is TRBV5-1, with D unresolved. V was clipped by 4 bases and J by 7 bases, with 12 bases between them. This CDR3 is 13 amino acids long. Germline values: CDR1 SGHRS, CDR2 YFSETQ. The CDR3 protein is CASSDTNGNEQFF. The CDR3 coding sequence is TGCGCCAGCAGCGACACGAATGGGAATGAGCAGTTCTTC.

This chain uses TRBV15 with TRBJ2-7, with TRBD1 matching 7 bases. In germline, CDR1 is LNHNV, CDR2 YYDKDF (reference sequence). Trimming took 1 base from V and 2 from J; bases not matched to a gene: 8. The CDR3 totals 16 residues. The CDR3 nucleotides read TGTGCCACCAGCAGAGGCGGCTGGACAGGAACCTACGAGCAGTACTTC. It codes for CATSRGGWTGTYEQYF.

The CDR3 nucleotides read TGTGCCAGCAGCTCCACGAGCTCTGGAAACACCATATATTTT. Its translation is CASSSTSSGNTIYF. This chain uses TRBV5-6 with TRBJ1-3; D gene unclear. Germline-derived CDR1 and CDR2 are SGHDT and YYEEEE. Trimming stripped 3 bases from V and 0 bases from J, with 7 bases between. The CDR3 loop spans 14 amino acids.

The gene calls are TRBV7-8 and TRBJ1-2, with unresolved D. CDR1 SGHVS and CDR2 FQNEAQ come from the germline V gene. V lost 5 bases, J lost 4 bases, and 14 bases lay in between. CDR3 size: 14 residues. CDR3 sequence: CASSLVGEAYGYTF. CDR3 bases: TGTGCCAGCAGCCTAGTCGGAGAAGCCTATGGCTACACCTTC.

The genes are TRBV2 and TRBJ1-1, with TRBD1 as a possible D gene (6 bases). This CDR3 contains 16 residues. Germline V gene sequence: CDR1 SNHLY, CDR2 FYNNEI. Trimming cost V 8 bases and J 0 bases, with 19 bases left between them. CDR3 amino acids: CASHPGGQNMNTEAFF. CDR3 DNA: TGTGCCAGCCACCCCGGGGGGCAGAACATGAACACTGAAGCTTTCTTT.

The chain combines TRBV6-5 with TRBJ1-2, with a weak D call TRBD1 (5 bases). Trimming took off 2 bases at V and 5 bases at J, with 15 bases between the two ends. The germline CDR1 and CDR2 sequences are MNHEY and SVGAGI. The CDR3 is 15 residues long. The CDR3 is CASSYALGGAYGYTF. The CDR3, as DNA: TGTGCCAGCAGTTACGCTCTTGGCGGGGCTTATGGCTACACCTTC.

V usage is TRBV5-4 and J usage is TRBJ1-5; D call uncertain. Trimming cost V 4 bases and J 3 bases, with 11 bases left between them. CDR3 length equals 14 residues. Germline assignment: CDR1 SGHNT and CDR2 YYREEE (reference sequence). The CDR3 loop is CASSVDGNNQPQHF. In nucleotides, the CDR3 is TGTGCCAGCAGCGTCGACGGGAACAATCAGCCCCAGCATTTT.

The chain combines TRBV2 with TRBJ2-5; possible D gene TRBD1, 6 bases. The V end lost 4 bases, the J end lost 5 bases, and 11 bases lay between the germline ends. This CDR3 has 13 amino acids. CDR1 is SNHLY, CDR2 FYNNEI, per germline. The CDR3, as DNA: TGTGCCAGCAGTGGTACAGGGATGGAGACCCAGTACTTC. It is translated as CASSGTGMETQYF.

Of note for this clone: Other DNA sequences in the sample encode the same CDR3. The chain's CDR3 is CASSQGGDFHQPQHF. For the CDR3, the DNA is TGTGCCAGCAGCCAAGGGGGGGACTTTCATCAGCCCCAGCATTTT. The gene calls are TRBV3-1 (or the pseudogene TRBV3-2) and TRBJ1-5; D might be TRBD1 (5 bases). Germline V CDR1 and CDR2: LGHDT, YNNKEL (reference sequence). Trimming took 1 base from V and 5 from J, leaving 12 bases between them. This CDR3 region has 15 residues.

The V gene is TRBV19, the J gene TRBJ2-2; TRBD2 matches at 8 bases. The CDR3 is 16 residues long. V shed 6 bases, J shed 7 bases, and the junction held 13 bases outside the gene matches. Germline V gene data show CDR1 as LNHDA and CDR2 as SQIVND (reference sequence). CDR3 sequence: CASRTPGLEIIGELFF. CDR3 in DNA: TGTGCCAGTAGAACCCCGGGACTAGAAATTATCGGGGAGCTGTTTTTT.

The chain is built from TRBV10-3 and TRBJ2-3; 12 positions match TRBD2. The V segment lost 10 bases and the J segment 5 bases; nucleotides outside the gene matches: 4. The CDR3 spans 13 residues. The germline CDR1 and CDR2 sequences are ENHRY and SYGVKD. This chain's CDR3 is CATRLAGEDTQYF. Here the CDR3 DNA reads TGTGCCACCCGACTAGCGGGGGAAGATACGCAGTATTTT.

This chain connects TRBV21-1 to TRBJ2-4; the table's D call, TRBD1, has no DNA check behind it. TRBV21-1 is given as a pseudogene. CDR3 length: 20 amino acids. In DNA form, the CDR3 reads TGTGCCAGCAGCAAAGAGGAGAAGGACAGCAGGACCTTAGCCAAAAACATTCAGTACTTC. Amino acids: CASSKEEKDSRTLAKNIQYF.

The rearrangement uses TRBV7-2 and TRBJ2-4; tentative D call: TRBD2 (6 bases). The germline V gene has CDR1 SGHTA and CDR2 FQGNSA. V lost 3 bases to trimming and J lost 5 bases, with 8 bases between them. The CDR3 has 13 residues. The CDR3 region has the DNA TGTGCCAGCAGCTTTCGCGGGGAAAACATTCAGTACTTC. It is translated as CASSFRGENIQYF. Full variable domain (missing parts from reference TRBV7-2 and TRBJ2-4): GAGVSQSPSNKVTEKGKDVELRCDPISGHTALYWYRQSLGQGLEFLIYFQGNSAPDKSGLPSDRFSAERTGGSVSTLTIQRTQQEDSAVYLCASSFRGENIQYFGAGTRLSVL.

This sequence joins TRBV4-2 and TRBJ1-4; D is unresolved. The V end was cut by 4 bases, the J end by 0 bases, with 9 bases between. The CDR3 extends over 15 amino acids. CDR1 and CDR2 from the germline V gene are LGHNA and YNFKEQ. CDR3: CASSPTVTTNEKLFF. The CDR3 nucleotides read TGTGCCAGCAGCCCCACAGTCACAACTAATGAAAAACTGTTTTTT.

The chain is built from TRBV9 and TRBJ1-1; D perhaps matches TRBD1 (5 bases). Germline loops: CDR1 SGDLS, CDR2 YYNGEE. The CDR3 consists of 14 residues. V lost 4 bases to trimming and J lost 7 bases, with 17 bases between them. This CDR3 reads CASSLLYQGDEAFF. In DNA, the CDR3 is TGTGCCAGCAGCCTTCTCTACCAGGGTGATGAAGCTTTCTTT.

This chain links TRBV5-1 with TRBJ1-1, with D perhaps TRBD1 (5 bases). V was trimmed by 4 bases and J by 1 base, leaving 8 bases between them. The germline CDR1 and CDR2 sequences are SGHRS and YFSETQ. This CDR3 comprises 13 residues. CDR3 in amino acids: CASSADRNTEAFF. The DNA for the CDR3 is TGCGCCAGCAGCGCCGACAGGAACACTGAAGCTTTCTTT. The variable domain in full, with the rest retrieved from reference TRBV5-1 and TRBJ1-1, is KAGVTQTPRYLIKTRGQQVTLSCSPISGHRSVSWYQQTPGQGLQFLFEYFSETQRNKGNFPGRFSGRQFSNSRSEMNVSTLELGDSALYLCASSADRNTEAFFGQGTRLTVV.

This chain connects TRBV3-1 (or the pseudogene TRBV3-2) to TRBJ2-6; D gene uncertain. The CDR3 is 14 residues long. V was cut by 8 bases and J by 1 base, with 9 bases left in between. CDR1 and CDR2 from the germline V gene are LGHDT and YNNKEL (reference sequence). In nucleotides, the CDR3 is TGTGCCAGCCTAGAGGCTTCTGGGGCCAACGTCCTGACTTTC. It yields the protein CASLEASGANVLTF.

The chain uses TRBV5-1 and TRBJ2-7; D perhaps matches TRBD1 (6 bases). V was clipped by 1 base and J by 5 bases, with 7 bases between them. Germline V gives CDR1 SGHRS, CDR2 YFSETQ. This CDR3 has 12 residues. The DNA of the CDR3 is TGCGCCAGCAGCTTGACAGGGAACGAGCAGTACTTC. This gives the protein CASSLTGNEQYF.

The rearrangement uses TRBV7-9 and TRBJ1-2, with D possibly being TRBD1 (5 bases). Trimming pared 1 base from V and 4 bases from J, leaving 10 bases between. In germline, CDR1 is SEHNR, CDR2 FQNEAQ (reference sequence). The CDR3 loop spans 14 amino acids. The CDR3 reads CASSLGNRPYGYTF. DNA for the CDR3: TGTGCCAGCAGCTTAGGGAACAGGCCCTATGGCTACACCTTC. Drawing the rest from reference TRBV7-9 and TRBJ1-2, the complete variable domain is DTGVSQNPRHKITKRGQNVTFRCDPISEHNRLYWYRQTLGQGPEFLTYFQNEAQLEKSRLLSDRFSAERPKGSFSTLEIQRTEQGDSAMYLCASSLGNRPYGYTFGSGTRLTVV.

The chain links TRBV6-2 or TRBV6-3 to TRBJ1-1, with D perhaps matching TRBD1 (5 bases). V lost 2 bases and J lost 5, with 12 bases in between. CDR1 is MNHEY, CDR2 SVGEGT, per germline. The CDR3 totals 14 residues. The CDR3 reads CASSYSGDSTEAFF. The CDR3 DNA follows: TGTGCCAGCAGTTACAGCGGGGACTCGACTGAAGCTTTCTTT.

This chain connects TRBV9 to TRBJ1-2; possibly TRBD1 for D (5 bases). This CDR3 comprises 15 residues. V gave up 4 bases and J gave up 8 bases, with 21 bases separating them. CDR1 is SGDLS, CDR2 YYNGEE, per germline. The CDR3 loop is CASSHAAGREGGYTF. CDR3 bases: TGTGCCAGCAGCCATGCGGCAGGCAGGGAAGGCGGCTACACCTTC. Full variable domain (rest looked up from reference TRBV9 and TRBJ1-2): DSGVTQTPKHLITATGQRVTLRCSPRSGDLSVYWYQQSLDQGLQFLIQYYNGEERAKGNILERFSAQQFPDLHSELNLSSLELGDSALYFCASSHAAGREGGYTFGSGTRLTVV.

V and J are TRBV20-1 and TRBJ1-1; 7 nucleotides align to TRBD1. The CDR3 contains 11 residues. CDR1 is DFQATT and CDR2 is SNEGSKA in the germline V gene (reference sequence). The CDR3: CGGTANTEAFF. In DNA form, the CDR3 reads TGCGGCGGGACAGCGAACACTGAAGCTTTCTTT.

The chain joins TRBV15 to TRBJ2-3, with 8 bases lining up with TRBD2. Germline values: CDR1 LNHNV, CDR2 YYDKDF (reference sequence). Trimming at V came to 4 bases and at J to 4 bases, leaving 10 bases not matched to a gene. The CDR3 has 16 residues. The CDR3 loop is CATSIQAGGRADTQYF. CDR3 nucleotide sequence: TGTGCCACCAGCATCCAGGCGGGGGGCAGGGCAGATACGCAGTATTTT.

This clone was found once. The V gene is TRBV28, the J gene TRBJ2-7, with D uncertain. The V end lost 2 bases, the J end lost 2 bases, and 7 bases lay between the germline ends. The CDR3 contains 13 residues. Germline V lookup: CDR1 MDHEN, CDR2 SYDVKM. CDR3 sequence (DNA): TGTGCCAGCAGTTTACAGACACCCTACGAGCAGTACTTC. It yields the protein CASSLQTPYEQYF.

This clone appeared once. The J gene is TRBJ2-7, the V gene TRBV27; 7 bases are a match to TRBD2. The V segment lost 5 bases and the J segment 3 bases; nucleotides outside the gene matches: 16. In germline, CDR1 is MNHEY, CDR2 SMNVEV (reference sequence). CDR3 length equals 17 residues. CDR3: CASSRMVGVAGFYEQYF. CDR3 nucleotide sequence: TGTGCCAGCAGTCGTATGGTCGGGGTAGCGGGTTTCTACGAGCAGTACTTC.

The gene calls are TRBV5-5 and TRBJ1-6; 8 bases line up with TRBD1. The CDR3 spans 15 residues. J gave up 9 bases and V 6 bases, and 11 bases lay outside the gene matches. Germline CDR1 and CDR2: SGHKS and YYEKEE (reference sequence). The CDR3: CASTLWAGGVSPLHF. CDR3 nucleotides: TGTGCCAGCACCCTATGGGCAGGGGGCGTTTCACCCCTCCACTTT. The whole variable domain, filled in from reference TRBV5-5 and TRBJ1-6, reads DAGVTQSPTHLIKTRGQQVTLRCSPISGHKSVSWYQQVLGQGPQFIFQYYEKEERGRGNFPDRFSARQFPNYSSELNVNALLLGDSALYLCASTLWAGGVSPLHFGNGTRLTVT.

The chain carries TRBV13 and TRBJ2-7, with a possible D match to TRBD2 (6 bases). This CDR3 has 14 residues. Germline CDR1 and CDR2: PRHDT and FYEKMQ (reference sequence). V lost 4 bases, J lost 4 bases, and 14 bases lay in between. The CDR3 nucleotides are TGTGCCAGCAGCTCTCGGGGGACCGCGTACGAGCAGTACTTC. Protein sequence: CASSSRGTAYEQYF.

This clone turned up a few times. This chain joins TRBV19 and TRBJ1-1, with D maybe TRBD1 (6 bases). CDR3 length equals 13 residues. V lost 6 bases and J lost 4, with 12 bases in between. The germline V gene has CDR1 LNHDA and CDR2 SQIVND (reference sequence). CDR3 amino acids: CASREQGGTEAFF. CDR3 coding DNA: TGTGCCAGTAGAGAACAGGGCGGCACTGAAGCTTTCTTT.

The rearrangement links TRBV21-1 to TRBJ2-7; the DNA was not used to check the table's D call, TRBD1. TRBV21-1 is a recognized pseudogene. The CDR3 runs to 15 residues. In DNA, the CDR3 is TGTGCCAGCACCCGAGACAGGGCAACTTCCTACGAGCAGTACTTC. Translating it yields CASTRDRATSYEQYF.

V usage is TRBV4-1 and J usage is TRBJ2-1, with unresolved D. The CDR3 is made up of 16 amino acids. V was trimmed by 5 bases and J by 2 bases, leaving 16 bases between them. Germline assignment: CDR1 MGHRA and CDR2 YSYEKL. DNA of the CDR3: TGCGCCAGCAGCACCCTAACGGGTCCCCCCTACAATGAGCAGTTCTTC. It translates to CASSTLTGPPYNEQFF.

V usage is TRBV6-5 and J usage is TRBJ2-7; 7 bases match TRBD1. Germline values: CDR1 MNHEY, CDR2 SVGAGI. Trimming cost V 3 bases and J 2 bases; bases outside gene matches: 4. The CDR3 has 14 amino acids. CDR3 in DNA: TGTGCCAGCAGTTATTGGGACAGTCCCTACGAGCAGTACTTC. Its protein is CASSYWDSPYEQYF.